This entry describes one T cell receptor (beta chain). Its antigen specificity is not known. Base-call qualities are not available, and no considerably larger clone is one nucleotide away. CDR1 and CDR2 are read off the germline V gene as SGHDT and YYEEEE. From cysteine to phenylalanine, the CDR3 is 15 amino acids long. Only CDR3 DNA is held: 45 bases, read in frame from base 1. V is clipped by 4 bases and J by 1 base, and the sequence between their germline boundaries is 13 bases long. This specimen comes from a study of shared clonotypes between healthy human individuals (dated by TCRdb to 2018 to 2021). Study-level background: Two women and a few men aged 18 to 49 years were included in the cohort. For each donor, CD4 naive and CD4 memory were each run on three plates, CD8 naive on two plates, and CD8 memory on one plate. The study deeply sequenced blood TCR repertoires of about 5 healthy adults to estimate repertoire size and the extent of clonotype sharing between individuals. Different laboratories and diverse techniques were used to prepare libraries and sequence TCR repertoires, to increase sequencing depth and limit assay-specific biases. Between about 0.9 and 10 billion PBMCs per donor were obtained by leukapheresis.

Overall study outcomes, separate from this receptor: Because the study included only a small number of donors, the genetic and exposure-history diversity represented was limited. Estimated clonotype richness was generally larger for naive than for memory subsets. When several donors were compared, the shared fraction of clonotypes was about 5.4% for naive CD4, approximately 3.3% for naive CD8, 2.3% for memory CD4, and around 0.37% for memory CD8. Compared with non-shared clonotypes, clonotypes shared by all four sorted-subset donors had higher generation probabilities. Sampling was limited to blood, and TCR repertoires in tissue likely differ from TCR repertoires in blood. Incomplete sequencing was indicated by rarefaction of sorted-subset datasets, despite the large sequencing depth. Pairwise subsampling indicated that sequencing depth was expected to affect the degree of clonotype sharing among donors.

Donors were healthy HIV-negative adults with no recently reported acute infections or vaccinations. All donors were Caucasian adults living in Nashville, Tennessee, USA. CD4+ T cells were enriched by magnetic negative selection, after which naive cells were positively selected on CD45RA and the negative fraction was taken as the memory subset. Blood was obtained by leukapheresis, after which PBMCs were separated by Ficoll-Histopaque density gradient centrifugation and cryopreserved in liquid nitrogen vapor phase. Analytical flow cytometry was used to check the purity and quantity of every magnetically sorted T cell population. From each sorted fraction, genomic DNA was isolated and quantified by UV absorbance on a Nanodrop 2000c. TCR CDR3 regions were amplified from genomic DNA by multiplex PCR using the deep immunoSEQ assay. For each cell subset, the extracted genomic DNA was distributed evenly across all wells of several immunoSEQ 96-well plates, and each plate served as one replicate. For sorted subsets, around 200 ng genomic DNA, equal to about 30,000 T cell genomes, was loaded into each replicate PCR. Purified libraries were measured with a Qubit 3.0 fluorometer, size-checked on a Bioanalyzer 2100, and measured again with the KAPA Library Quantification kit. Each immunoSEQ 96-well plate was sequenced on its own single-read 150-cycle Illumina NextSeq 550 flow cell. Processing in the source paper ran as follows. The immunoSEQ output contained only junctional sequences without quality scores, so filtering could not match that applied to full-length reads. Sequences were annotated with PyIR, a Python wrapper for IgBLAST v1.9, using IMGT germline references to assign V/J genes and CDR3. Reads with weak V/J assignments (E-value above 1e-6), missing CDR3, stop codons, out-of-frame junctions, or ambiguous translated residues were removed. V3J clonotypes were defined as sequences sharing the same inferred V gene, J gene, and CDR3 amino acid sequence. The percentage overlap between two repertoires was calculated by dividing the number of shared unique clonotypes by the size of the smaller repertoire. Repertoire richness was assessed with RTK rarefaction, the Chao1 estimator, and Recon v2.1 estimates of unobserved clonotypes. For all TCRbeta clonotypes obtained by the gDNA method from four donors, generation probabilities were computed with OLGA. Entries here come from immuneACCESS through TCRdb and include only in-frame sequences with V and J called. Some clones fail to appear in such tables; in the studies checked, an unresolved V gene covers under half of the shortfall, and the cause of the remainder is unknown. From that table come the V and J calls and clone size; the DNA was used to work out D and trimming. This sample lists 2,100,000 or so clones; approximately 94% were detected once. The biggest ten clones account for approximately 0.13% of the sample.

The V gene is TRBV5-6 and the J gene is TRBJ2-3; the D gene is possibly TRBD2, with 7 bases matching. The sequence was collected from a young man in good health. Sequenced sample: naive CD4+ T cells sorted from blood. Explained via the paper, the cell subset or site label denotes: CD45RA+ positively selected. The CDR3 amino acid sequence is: CASSPTGGGTDTQYF. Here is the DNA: TGTGCCAGCAGCCCGACGGGGGGCGGCACAGATACGCAGTATTTT.